A single sample is the source of the 27 T cell receptor beta chains below, sequenced in a study of blood T cell repertoires in COVID-19 (dated by TCRdb to the early 2020s). Receptor libraries were prepared by the immunoSEQ multiplex PCR assay. TCRdb obtained this table from immuneACCESS and retained in-frame rearrangements with V and J assigned. These tables miss some clones; where compared with another copy, unresolved V genes account for less than half of the shortfall, and the remainder is unexplained. In this sample the table shows fewer than 200,000 clones, about 70% of which occur a single time. The ten largest clones represent more than 6.5% of the sample. The material sequenced was peripheral blood. The origin of the receptors is a woman aged 45 to 65 with active or convalescent COVID-19.

This clone has more than one count but fewer than ten. This sequence joins TRBV12-3 or TRBV12-4 and TRBJ1-5; 7 nucleotides align to TRBD1. This CDR3 has 12 residues. With V trimmed by 9 bases and J by 9 bases, 8 bases remained unmatched. The CDR3 sequence is CASQGPGGPQHF. The CDR3 DNA reads TGTGCCAGTCAGGGGCCAGGGGGGCCCCAGCATTTT.

V and J are TRBV7-9 and TRBJ2-1, with a tentative D call TRBD2 (6 bases). CDR1 SEHNR and CDR2 FQNEAQ come from the germline V gene (reference sequence). Trimming took off 5 bases at V and 7 bases at J, with 12 bases between the two ends. The CDR3 runs 13 residues. This CDR3 is CASSTRLVNEQFF. In DNA form, the CDR3 reads TGTGCCAGCAGCACACGACTAGTAAATGAGCAGTTCTTC.

The V gene is TRBV30, the J gene TRBJ1-4, with TRBD1 identical over 7 bases. Per germline, CDR1 GTSNPN and CDR2 SVGIG (reference sequence). The CDR3 is 15 residues long. The V segment lost 7 bases and the J segment 2 bases; nucleotides outside the gene matches: 10. The DNA of the CDR3 is TGTGCCTTATCAACAGGGGTCGGGACTAATGAAAAACTGTTTTTT. It encodes CALSTGVGTNEKLFF.

V gene TRBV12-3 or TRBV12-4 combines with J gene TRBJ2-1; D not certain. Trimming stripped 7 bases from V and 9 bases from J, with 13 bases between. The CDR3 spans 12 residues. In nucleotides, the CDR3 is TGTGCCAGCACCCTTCATATGAGTGAGCAGTTCTTC. This encodes CASTLHMSEQFF.

V gene TRBV18 combines with J gene TRBJ1-1; 8 nucleotides align to TRBD1. V dropped 6 bases and J dropped 0; count of bases not matched to a gene: 6. Germline assignment: CDR1 KGHSH and CDR2 LQKENI. CDR3 length: 15 amino acids. CDR3 loop: CASSPDRAMNTEAFF. The CDR3 DNA reads as TGTGCCAGCTCGCCGGACAGGGCTATGAACACTGAAGCTTTCTTT.

The chain recombines TRBV15 with TRBJ2-7; 10 nucleotides match TRBD1. The CDR3 loop spans 14 amino acids. CDR1 LNHNV and CDR2 YYDKDF come from the germline V gene (reference sequence). J was trimmed by 7 bases and V by 1 base; bases with no gene match: 4. Here the CDR3 reads CATSRGGQGKEQYF. The CDR3 bases are TGTGCCACCAGCAGAGGGGGACAGGGGAAGGAGCAGTACTTC.

The DNA for the CDR3 is TGTGCCTGGAACTCCGCGAACACTGAAGCTTTCTTT. Translating it yields CAWNSANTEAFF. The V call is TRBV30, the J call TRBJ1-1, with no clear D. With 4 bases removed from V and 1 base from J, the gap between germline ends came to 7 bases. CDR1 and CDR2 (germline): GTSNPN, SVGIG (reference sequence). The CDR3 totals 12 residues.

Points on this clone: The sample carries other DNA sequences with the same CDR3. The chain joins TRBV20-1 to TRBJ2-7; 7 bases agree with TRBD1. The germline V gene encodes CDR1 DFQATT and CDR2 SNEGSKA (reference sequence). CDR3 length: 11 residues. Trimming cost V 4 bases and J 3 bases; bases outside gene matches: 0. The CDR3 region has the DNA TGCAGTGCTACAGGGGGCTACGAGCAGTACTTC. Amino acids: CSATGGYEQYF.

This sequence joins TRBV7-9 and TRBJ1-3, with D tentatively TRBD1 (6 bases). V lost 3 bases to trimming and J lost 0 bases, with 9 bases between them. The CDR3 covers 15 residues. In germline, CDR1 is SEHNR, CDR2 FQNEAQ (reference sequence). The CDR3 bases are TGTGCCAGCAGCTTTGCACAGGGCTCTGGAAACACCATATATTTT. Translation gives CASSFAQGSGNTIYF.

The chain joins TRBV11-3 to TRBJ1-1; a possible D gene is TRBD1 (5 bases). Germline CDR1 and CDR2: SGHNT and YENEEA. Trimming removed 11 bases from V and 5 bases from J, with 9 bases in between. This CDR3 has 10 residues. CDR3 loop: CAGAGTEAFF. The CDR3 DNA follows: TGTGCCGGGGCGGGGACTGAAGCTTTCTTT.

This chain connects TRBV4-3 to TRBJ1-1, with a possible D match to TRBD1 (5 bases). CDR1 is LGHNA, CDR2 YSLEER, per germline. CDR3 length equals 13 residues. With 4 bases removed from V and 2 bases from J, the gap between germline ends came to 8 bases. The CDR3 DNA follows: TGCGCCAGCAGCCCGGACAAAAACACTGAAGCTTTCTTT. This encodes CASSPDKNTEAFF.

The chain links TRBV5-1 to TRBJ1-1; 9 positions agree with TRBD1. Trimming cost V 1 base and J 1 base; bases outside gene matches: 8. The CDR3 totals 17 residues. Germline CDR1 SGHRS, CDR2 YFSETQ. The CDR3 DNA reads TGCGCCAGCAGCTTGCTCGGACAGGGGATGGGGAACACTGAAGCTTTCTTT. This codes for CASSLLGQGMGNTEAFF.

The rearrangement links TRBV12-5 to TRBJ1-5; 10 bases fit TRBD1. Trimming cost V 5 bases and J 1 base; bases outside gene matches: 20. The germline gives CDR1 LGHNT, CDR2 FRNRAP. This CDR3 has 21 residues. The CDR3: CASGLAQGGQGRRASNQPQHF. The CDR3 DNA sequence: TGTGCTAGTGGTCTCGCCCAGGGGGGACAGGGGAGAAGGGCGAGCAATCAGCCCCAGCATTTT.

The V call is TRBV2, the J call TRBJ1-1; D is perhaps TRBD1 (6 bases). V gave up 6 bases and J gave up 1 base, with 12 bases separating them. The germline CDR1 and CDR2 sequences are SNHLY and FYNNEI. This CDR3 comprises 14 residues. The chain's CDR3 is CASSVQGSNTEAFF. In DNA form, the CDR3 reads TGTGCCAGCAGCGTACAGGGATCGAACACTGAAGCTTTCTTT.

J is TRBJ1-1 and V is TRBV18, with a weak D call TRBD1 (6 bases). Germline V gene lookup returns CDR1 KGHSH and CDR2 LQKENI. This CDR3 is 14 amino acids long. With 1 base removed from V and 4 bases from J, the gap between germline ends came to 10 bases. This chain's CDR3 is CASSPRGLVTEAFF. CDR3 nucleotides: TGTGCCAGCTCACCACGGGGGCTAGTCACTGAAGCTTTCTTT. The whole variable domain, filled in from reference TRBV18 and TRBJ1-1, reads NAGVMQNPRHLVRRRGQEARLRCSPMKGHSHVYWYRQLPEEGLKFMVYLQKENIIDESGMPKERFSAEFPKEGPSILRIQQVVRGDSAAYFCASSPRGLVTEAFFGQGTRLTVV.

A single count supports this clone. The chain recombines TRBV30 with TRBJ1-1; D might be TRBD1 (6 bases). The ends were cut back, 3 bases at V and 8 bases at J, with 19 bases in the middle. Germline CDR1 GTSNPN, CDR2 SVGIG (reference sequence). CDR3 length equals 14 residues. CDR3 in amino acids: CAWRLGGAIGEAFF. The CDR3 coding sequence is TGTGCCTGGAGGCTAGGGGGGGCGATCGGAGAAGCTTTCTTT.

The sample holds a few counts of this clone. The rearrangement joins TRBV5-1 to TRBJ2-5, with D possibly matching TRBD1 (6 bases). With 3 bases removed from V and 5 bases from J, the gap between germline ends came to 11 bases. The CDR3 loop spans 13 amino acids. CDR1 and CDR2 (germline): SGHRS, YFSETQ. The CDR3 here is CASSSDSFETQYF. CDR3 nucleotide sequence: TGCGCCAGCAGCTCGGACAGTTTTGAGACCCAGTACTTC.

The chain is built from TRBV6-5 and TRBJ1-1; 10 bases are shared with TRBD1. The CDR3 sequence is 15 residues long. The V segment lost 5 bases and the J segment 4 bases; nucleotides outside the gene matches: 7. Looked up from germline, CDR1 is MNHEY and CDR2 is SVGAGI. The CDR3 nucleotides read TGTGCCAGCAGTCCTTGGGACAGGGGAGGCACTGAAGCTTTCTTT. This sequence encodes CASSPWDRGGTEAFF.

The chain has TRBV15 and TRBJ2-2; 8 nucleotides match TRBD1. Unmatched junction bases numbered 9, after V lost 2 bases and J lost 1 base. Germline V gene data show CDR1 as LNHNV and CDR2 as YYDKDF (reference sequence). The CDR3 length is 18 residues. CDR3 protein: CATSRKAGGAVNTGELFF. The CDR3 DNA sequence: TGTGCCACCAGCAGAAAAGCAGGGGGCGCGGTGAACACCGGGGAGCTGTTTTTT.

The chain is built from TRBV19 and TRBJ1-6; D possibly corresponds to TRBD1 (6 bases). The CDR3 is 14 residues long. V lost 6 bases, J lost 6 bases, and 12 bases lay in between. CDR1 is LNHDA and CDR2 is SQIVND in the germline V gene (reference sequence). In DNA, the CDR3 is TGTGCCAGTAGGAGGACAGATTTTAATTCACCCCTCCACTTT. This codes for CASRRTDFNSPLHF.

J is TRBJ2-2 and V is TRBV5-1; 8 nucleotides match TRBD2. The CDR3 spans 17 residues. V was pared by 0 bases and J by 4 bases, with 8 bases of the junction left unmatched. The germline V gene encodes CDR1 SGHRS and CDR2 YFSETQ. In nucleotides, the CDR3 is TGCGCCAGCAGCTTGGTTGATAGCGGGATCTCCACCGGGGAGCTGTTTTTT. This gives the protein CASSLVDSGISTGELFF.

The chain combines TRBV5-1 with TRBJ2-1; the match to TRBD1 covers 8 bases. Trimming removed 4 bases from V and 3 bases from J; junction bases left unmatched: 6. This CDR3 contains 15 residues. Per germline, CDR1 SGHRS and CDR2 YFSETQ. CDR3 DNA: TGCGCCAGCAGCACCGGACAGGGTGGCTACAATGAGCAGTTCTTC. As protein: CASSTGQGGYNEQFF.

The rearrangement links TRBV5-1 to TRBJ2-4; possible D gene TRBD1, 5 bases. Germline values: CDR1 SGHRS, CDR2 YFSETQ. The ends were cut back, 1 base at V and 6 bases at J, with 8 bases in the middle. The CDR3 runs 13 residues. CDR3 coding DNA: TGCGCCAGCAGCTTGATGCAGGGAAACATTCAGTACTTC. Translated: CASSLMQGNIQYF.

The rearrangement uses TRBV29-1 and TRBJ1-2; no definite D call. The CDR3 length is 11 residues. With 2 bases removed from V and 7 bases from J, the gap between germline ends came to 8 bases. The germline V gene encodes CDR1 SQVTM and CDR2 ANQGSEA. This CDR3 is CSVENYFGYTF. DNA for the CDR3: TGCAGCGTTGAAAATTATTTTGGCTACACCTTC.

The J gene is TRBJ1-2, the V gene TRBV6-5; D possibly corresponds to TRBD1 (6 bases). The CDR3 sequence is 15 residues long. Germline CDR1 MNHEY, CDR2 SVGAGI. V was clipped by 1 base and J by 6 bases, with 15 bases between them. CDR3 amino acids: CASSYLTGFFDGYTF. In DNA form, the CDR3 reads TGTGCCAGCAGTTACTTGACAGGTTTCTTTGATGGCTACACCTTC.

The chain employs TRBV7-9 and TRBJ1-1; D uncertain. The germline V gene encodes CDR1 SEHNR and CDR2 FQNEAQ (reference sequence). CDR3 length: 13 residues. Trimming removed 3 bases at V and 1 base at J, with 6 bases between. The CDR3 is CASSFAGNTEAFF. The CDR3 DNA reads as TGTGCCAGCAGCTTCGCAGGGAACACTGAAGCTTTCTTT.

This chain connects TRBV7-2 to TRBJ1-1, with 7 bases aligning to TRBD1. The CDR3 has 14 residues. CDR1 and CDR2 (germline): SGHTA, FQGNSA. V lost 5 bases and J lost 4; bases outside the gene matches: 7. CDR3 in amino acids: CASSTHPGGTEAFF. CDR3 nucleotide sequence: TGTGCCAGCAGCACCCATCCAGGGGGCACTGAAGCTTTCTTT. The full variable domain, with the rest looked up from reference TRBV7-2 and TRBJ1-1, is GAGVSQSPSNKVTEKGKDVELRCDPISGHTALYWYRQSLGQGLEFLIYFQGNSAPDKSGLPSDRFSAERTGGSVSTLTIQRTQQEDSAVYLCASSTHPGGTEAFFGQGTRLTVV.